These T cell receptor beta chains were read from a single sample in a study of cytomegalovirus exposure and HLA in healthy donors. Produced via immunoSEQ multiplex PCR; TCRdb's table is partial and in-frame only. The sample holds more than 95,000 clones, over 75% seen once. The source material was PBMCs. The source is a man in his sixties in good health and CMV-seropositive. Each CDR3 is given with its conserved first and last residue. A D gene is named only where the DNA matches it firmly. Not all rows give a size; the values are once, few, many and, for expanded clones, a class.

clone_size	v_call	d_call	j_call	cdr3_aa	cdr3_nt
NA	TRBV21-1	NA	TRBJ2-3	CASTETDTTDTQYF	TGTGCCAGCACGGAGACAGATACCACAGATACGCAGTATTTT
few	TRBV6-5	TRBD1	TRBJ1-6	CASRDGQGGSPLHF	TGTGCCAGCAGAGACGGACAGGGTGGTTCACCCCTCCACTTT
once	TRBV2	TRBD2	TRBJ2-2	CASTGTSGVTGELFF	TGTGCCAGCACCGGGACTAGCGGGGTTACCGGGGAGCTGTTTTTT
NA	TRBV10-1	TRBD1	TRBJ2-7	CASSYDRGPYEQYF	TGCGCCAGCAGTTATGACAGGGGGCCCTACGAGCAGTACTTC
NA	TRBV2	NA	TRBJ1-3	CASIQGTGNTIYF	TGTGCCAGCATACAGGGTACTGGAAACACCATATATTTT
NA	TRBV29-1	NA	TRBJ2-1	CSVVSGYNEQFF	TGCAGCGTTGTATCGGGGTACAATGAGCAGTTCTTC
NA	TRBV15	TRBD1	TRBJ1-2	CATSRQGANYGYTF	TGTGCCACCAGCAGACAGGGGGCCAACTATGGCTACACCTTC
NA	TRBV4-3	NA	TRBJ2-5	CASSQAFQETQYF	TGCGCCAGCAGCCAAGCATTCCAAGAGACCCAGTACTTC
NA	TRBV6-5	NA	TRBJ2-7	CASSPRFGADEQYF	TGTGCCAGCAGTCCCCGGTTTGGCGCGGACGAGCAGTACTTC
NA	TRBV6-4	TRBD2	TRBJ2-3	CASSERLAGANTDTQYF	TGTGCCAGCAGTGAACGACTAGCGGGGGCAAACACAGATACGCAGTATTTT
NA	TRBV28	NA	TRBJ1-5	CASSLAGGNNQPQHF	TGTGCCAGCAGTTTGGCGGGGGGCAACAATCAGCCCCAGCATTTT
NA	TRBV6-5	NA	TRBJ2-5	CASSYGQQETQYF	TGTGCCAGCAGTTACGGACAGCAAGAGACCCAGTACTTC
NA	TRBV6-1	TRBD2	TRBJ2-3	CASSKRTSFGDTQYF	TGTGCCAGCAGTAAGCGGACTAGCTTCGGTGATACGCAGTATTTT
once	TRBV5-1	NA	TRBJ2-7	CASRLGTSTSYEQYF	TGCGCCAGCAGATTGGGGACTTCAACCTCCTACGAGCAGTACTTC
NA	TRBV2	NA	TRBJ1-2	CASSSRPGYGYTF	TGTGCCAGCAGCTCCCGTCCCGGCTATGGCTACACCTTC
NA	TRBV4-1	TRBD1	TRBJ2-5	CASSQEDRGSQYF	TGCGCCAGCAGCCAAGAGGACAGGGGTTCCCAGTACTTC
NA	TRBV6-5	NA	TRBJ2-3	CASSPRGGGTDTQYF	TGTGCCAGCAGTCCCCGGGGCGGAGGGACAGATACGCAGTATTTT
few	TRBV2	NA	TRBJ1-5	CASSLGVSNQPQHF	TGTGCCAGCAGTTTAGGGGTTAGCAATCAGCCCCAGCATTTT
NA	TRBV5-4	TRBD2	TRBJ2-2	CASIETSGGNTGELFF	TGTGCCAGCATTGAAACTAGCGGGGGGAACACCGGGGAGCTGTTTTTT
NA	TRBV6-1	NA	TRBJ2-3	CASSGTGLSTDTQCF	TGTGCCAGCAGTGGAACGGGACTCAGCACAGATACGCAGTGTTTT
NA	TRBV6-5	NA	TRBJ1-5	CASISSGIDQPQHF	TGTGCCAGCATCTCGTCGGGGATTGATCAGCCCCAGCATTTT
NA	TRBV25-1	TRBD1	TRBJ2-7	CASSVPGTGTYEQYF	TGTGCCAGCAGTGTACCCGGGACAGGGACCTACGAGCAGTACTTC
few	TRBV7-9	TRBD2	TRBJ2-1	CSSSPRGGGGASYNEQFF	TGTTCCAGCAGCCCAAGAGGGGGCGGGGGGGCAAGTTACAATGAGCAGTTCTTC
NA	TRBV9	TRBD1	TRBJ1-2	CASSAYTGGRNGYTF	TGTGCCAGCAGCGCCTACACAGGGGGCCGAAATGGCTACACCTTC
NA	TRBV6-4	TRBD2	TRBJ2-3	CASRHTSGGFTDTQYF	TGTGCCAGCAGACACACTAGCGGGGGATTCACAGATACGCAGTATTTT
NA	TRBV27	NA	TRBJ1-2	CASSLDRPSLFNYGYTF	TGTGCCAGCAGCCTAGATCGACCCTCCTTATTTAACTATGGCTACACCTTC
NA	TRBV10-3	NA	TRBJ1-1	CAISPGSEAFF	TGTGCCATCAGCCCAGGGTCTGAAGCTTTCTTT
NA	TRBV15	NA	TRBJ1-5	CATSRDHAGNQPQHF	TGTGCCACCAGCAGAGATCACGCAGGGAATCAGCCCCAGCATTTT
NA	TRBV7-9	TRBD1	TRBJ1-2	CASSLAQGGGYTF	TGTGCCAGCAGCTTAGCACAGGGGGGCGGCTACACCTTC
NA	TRBV28	NA	TRBJ1-4	CASTGSIEKLFF	TGTGCCAGCACGGGGTCGATAGAAAAACTGTTTTTT
NA	TRBV5-1	TRBD2	TRBJ2-7	CASSLGTSGGPPYEQYF	TGCGCCAGCAGCTTGGGGACTAGCGGGGGGCCTCCCTACGAGCAGTACTTC
NA	TRBV5-1	TRBD1	TRBJ2-1	CASYARQGSRNEQFF	TGCGCCAGCTATGCACGACAGGGAAGTAGGAATGAGCAGTTCTTC
NA	TRBV30	TRBD1	TRBJ1-5	CAWRRTGPNQPQHF	TGTGCCTGGAGAAGGACAGGCCCTAATCAGCCCCAGCATTTT
NA	TRBV30	TRBD1	TRBJ1-1	CAWVGQANTEAFF	TGTGCCTGGGTGGGACAGGCAAACACTGAAGCTTTCTTT
once	TRBV2	TRBD2	TRBJ2-3	CATLRGLAGGRRTQYF	TGTGCCACCCTGCGAGGGCTGGCGGGGGGCCGCCGTACGCAGTATTTT
NA	TRBV14	NA	TRBJ2-7	CASSQRRGFSSYEQYF	TGTGCCAGCAGCCAGAGAAGGGGGTTTTCATCCTACGAGCAGTACTTC
NA	TRBV28	TRBD1	TRBJ2-7	CASISGTGPYEQYF	TGTGCCAGCATCTCCGGGACAGGGCCCTACGAGCAGTACTTC
few	TRBV6-1	TRBD1	TRBJ1-2	CASKTGFYGYTF	TGTGCCAGCAAGACAGGGTTCTATGGCTACACCTTC
NA	TRBV19	NA	TRBJ1-5	CASSIKGDLNQPQHF	TGTGCCAGTAGTATCAAGGGGGATCTCAATCAGCCCCAGCATTTT